This T cell receptor (beta chain) comes out of a study of CD8+CD57+ T cells in acquired aplastic anemia. Study summary: The average read count for CD4+ cells in healthy donors was 10 million to 11 million.

V dropped 0 bases and J dropped 6 bases, with 12 bases sitting between them. CDR1 is MNHEY and CDR2 is SVGAGI in the germline V gene. This CDR3 is built from 14 residues. Researchers used genomic DNA as the template to profile TCR beta VDJ and CDR3. TCRdb reprocessed the reads via MiXCR and lists one record per CDR3 protein. This sample has 400,000 to 450,000 distinct CDR3 sequences, with 65% to 80% found just once. The TCR sequence derives from a human donor in good health, serving as a control. This chain joins TRBV6-5 and TRBJ2-7, with D unclear. The sequenced sample consisted of sorted CD4+, CD8+, or CD8+CD57+ T cells (not recorded which) from PBMCs. The CDR3 DNA is TGTGCCAGCAGTTACTCTCGGACCTGGGGCGAGCAGTACTTC. Protein sequence: CASSYSRTWGEQYF.